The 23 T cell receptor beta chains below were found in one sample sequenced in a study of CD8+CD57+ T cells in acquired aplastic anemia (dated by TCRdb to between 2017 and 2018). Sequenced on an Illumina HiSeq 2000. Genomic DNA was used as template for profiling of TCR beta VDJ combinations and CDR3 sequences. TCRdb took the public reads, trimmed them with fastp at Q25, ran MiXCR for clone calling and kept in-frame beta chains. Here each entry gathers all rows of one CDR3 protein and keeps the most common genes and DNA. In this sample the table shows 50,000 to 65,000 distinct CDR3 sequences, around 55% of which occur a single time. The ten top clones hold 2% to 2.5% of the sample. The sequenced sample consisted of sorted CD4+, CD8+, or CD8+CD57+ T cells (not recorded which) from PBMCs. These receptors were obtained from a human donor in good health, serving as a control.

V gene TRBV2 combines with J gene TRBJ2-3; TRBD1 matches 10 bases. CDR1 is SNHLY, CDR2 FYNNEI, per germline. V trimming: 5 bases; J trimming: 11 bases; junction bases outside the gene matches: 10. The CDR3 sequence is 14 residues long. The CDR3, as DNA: TGTGCCAGCAGTCGGACAGGGGGGGACAATGAGCAGTATTTT. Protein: CASSRTGGDNEQYF.

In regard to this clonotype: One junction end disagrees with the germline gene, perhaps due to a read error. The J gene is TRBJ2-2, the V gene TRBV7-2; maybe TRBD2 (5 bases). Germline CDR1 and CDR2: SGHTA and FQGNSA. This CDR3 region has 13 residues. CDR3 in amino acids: CASSPAQSGEPFF. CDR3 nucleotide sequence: TGTGCCAGCAGCCCAGCACAGTCCGGGGAGCCGTTTTTT.

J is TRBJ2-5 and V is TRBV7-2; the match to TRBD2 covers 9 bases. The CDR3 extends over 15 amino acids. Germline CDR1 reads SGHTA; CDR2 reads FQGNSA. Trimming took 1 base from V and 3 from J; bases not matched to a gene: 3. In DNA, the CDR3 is TGTGCCAGCAGCTTAGGGGCTAGCGGGAAAGAGACCCAGTACTTC. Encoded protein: CASSLGASGKETQYF. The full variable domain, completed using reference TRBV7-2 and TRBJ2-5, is GAGVSQSPSNKVTEKGKDVELRCDPISGHTALYWYRQSLGQGLEFLIYFQGNSAPDKSGLPSDRFSAERTGGSVSTLTIQRTQQEDSAVYLCASSLGASGKETQYFGPGTRLLVL.

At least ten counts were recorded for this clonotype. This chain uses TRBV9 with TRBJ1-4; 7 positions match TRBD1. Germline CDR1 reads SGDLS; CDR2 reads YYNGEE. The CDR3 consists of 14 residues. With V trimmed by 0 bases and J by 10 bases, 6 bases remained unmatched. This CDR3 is CASSVEAGGGKLFF. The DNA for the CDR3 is TGTGCCAGCAGCGTAGAAGCAGGGGGTGGAAAACTGTTTTTT.

CDR3 loop: CASSLAGVEQYF. The CDR3 DNA sequence: TGTGCCAGCAGCTTAGCGGGGGTCGAGCAGTACTTC. The chain combines TRBV7-9 with TRBJ2-7; tentatively, D is TRBD1 or TRBD2 (5 bases each). CDR3 length: 12 amino acids. V lost 0 bases, J lost 6 bases, and 6 bases lay in between. Per germline, CDR1 SEHNR and CDR2 FQNEAQ (reference sequence).

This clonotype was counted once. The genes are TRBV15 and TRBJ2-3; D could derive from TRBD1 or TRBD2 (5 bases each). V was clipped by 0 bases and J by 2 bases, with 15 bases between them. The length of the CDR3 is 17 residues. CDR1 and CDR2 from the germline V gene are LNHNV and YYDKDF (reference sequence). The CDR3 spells CATSRDFSGTPTDTQYF. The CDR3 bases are TGTGCCACCAGCAGAGACTTCTCCGGGACCCCCACAGATACGCAGTATTTT. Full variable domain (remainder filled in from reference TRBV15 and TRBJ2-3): DAMVIQNPRYQVTQFGKPVTLSCSQTLNHNVMYWYQQKSSQAPKLLFHYYDKDFNNEADTPDNFQSRRPNTSFCFLDIRSPGLGDTAMYLCATSRDFSGTPTDTQYFGPGTRLTVL.

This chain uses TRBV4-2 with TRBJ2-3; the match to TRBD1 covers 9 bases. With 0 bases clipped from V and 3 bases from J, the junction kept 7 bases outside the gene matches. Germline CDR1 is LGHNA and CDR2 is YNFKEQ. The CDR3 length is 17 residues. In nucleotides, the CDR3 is TGTGCCAGCAGCCAAGAGGGCTCGGGACAGGGTACAGATACGCAGTATTTT. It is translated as CASSQEGSGQGTDTQYF.

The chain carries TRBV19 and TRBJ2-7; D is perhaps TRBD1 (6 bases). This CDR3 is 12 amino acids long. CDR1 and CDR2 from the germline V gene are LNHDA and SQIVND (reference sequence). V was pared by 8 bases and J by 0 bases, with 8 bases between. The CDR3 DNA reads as TGTGCCAGTGGACAGAGCTCCTACGAGCAGTACTTC. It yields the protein CASGQSSYEQYF.

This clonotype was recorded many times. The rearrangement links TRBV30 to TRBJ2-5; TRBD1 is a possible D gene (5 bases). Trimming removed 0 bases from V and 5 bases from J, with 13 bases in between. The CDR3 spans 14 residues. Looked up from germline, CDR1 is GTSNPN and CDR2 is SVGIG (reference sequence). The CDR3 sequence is CAWSVSRTTETQYF. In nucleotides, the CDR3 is TGTGCCTGGAGTGTAAGCCGGACAACGGAGACCCAGTACTTC. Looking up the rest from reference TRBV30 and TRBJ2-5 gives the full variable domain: SQTIHQWPATLVQPVGSPLSLECTVEGTSNPNLYWYRQAAGRGLQLLFYSVGIGQISSEVPQNLSASRPQDRQFILSSKKLLLSDSGFYLCAWSVSRTTETQYFGPGTRLLVL.

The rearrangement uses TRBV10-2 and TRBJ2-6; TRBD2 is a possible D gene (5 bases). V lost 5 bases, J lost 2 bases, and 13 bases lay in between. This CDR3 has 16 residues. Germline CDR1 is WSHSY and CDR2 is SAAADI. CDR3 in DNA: TGCGCCAGCAGTCTGACCCAGGAGGCTGGGGCCAACGTCCTGACTTTC. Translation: CASSLTQEAGANVLTF.

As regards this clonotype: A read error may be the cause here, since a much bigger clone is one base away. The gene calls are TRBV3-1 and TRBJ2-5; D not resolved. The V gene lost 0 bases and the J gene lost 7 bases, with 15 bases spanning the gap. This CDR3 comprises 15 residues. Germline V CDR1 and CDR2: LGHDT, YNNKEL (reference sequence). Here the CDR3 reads CASSQDSIPQRTQYF. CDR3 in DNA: TGTGCCAGCAGCCAAGACTCAATCCCCCAACGGACCCAGTACTTC.

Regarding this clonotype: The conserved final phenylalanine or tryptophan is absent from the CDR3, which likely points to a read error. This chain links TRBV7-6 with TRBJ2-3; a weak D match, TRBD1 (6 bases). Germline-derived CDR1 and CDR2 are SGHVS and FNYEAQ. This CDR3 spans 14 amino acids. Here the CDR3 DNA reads TGTACCAGCAGCTTAGGGGGTAGAGAGGGTACGCAGTATTCT. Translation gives CTSSLGGREGTQYS.

CDR3 DNA sequence: TGTGCCAGCACATACTACACCTACGAGCAGTACTTC. Protein sequence: CASTYYTYEQYF. The J gene is TRBJ2-7, the V gene TRBV7-9; D gene ambiguous. Trimming took off 7 bases at V and 2 bases at J, with 9 bases between the two ends. The germline CDR1 and CDR2 sequences are SEHNR and FQNEAQ (reference sequence). The CDR3 spans 12 residues. Using reference TRBV7-9 and TRBJ2-7 for the parts outside the CDR3, the full variable domain is DTGVSQNPRHKITKRGQNVTFRCDPISEHNRLYWYRQTLGQGPEFLTYFQNEAQLEKSRLLSDRFSAERPKGSFSTLEIQRTEQGDSAMYLCASTYYTYEQYFGPGTRLTVT.

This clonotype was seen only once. The chain's CDR3 is CASSWGQDTGELFF. Written as DNA, the CDR3 is TGTGCCAGTAGTTGGGGGCAGGACACCGGGGAGCTGTTTTTT. The rearrangement joins TRBV19 to TRBJ2-2; tentatively, D is TRBD1 (6 bases). V lost 5 bases to trimming and J lost 3 bases, with 10 bases between them. Germline V gene sequence: CDR1 LNHDA, CDR2 SQIVND (reference sequence). The CDR3 is 14 residues long.

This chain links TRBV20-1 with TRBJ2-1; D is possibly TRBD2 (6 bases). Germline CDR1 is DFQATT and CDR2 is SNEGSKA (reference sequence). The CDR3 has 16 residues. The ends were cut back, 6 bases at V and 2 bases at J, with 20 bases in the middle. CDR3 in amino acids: CSASSIRAGTYNEQFF. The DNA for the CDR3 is TGCAGTGCCAGTAGTATTCGCGCGGGAACCTACAATGAGCAGTTCTTC.

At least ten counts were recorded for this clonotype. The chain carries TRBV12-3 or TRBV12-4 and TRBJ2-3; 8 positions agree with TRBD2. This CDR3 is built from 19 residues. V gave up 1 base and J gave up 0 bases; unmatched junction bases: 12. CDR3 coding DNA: TGTGCCAGCAGTTTAGTGGGAGGCGGGAGGACTACTAGCACAGATACGCAGTATTTT. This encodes CASSLVGGGRTTSTDTQYF.

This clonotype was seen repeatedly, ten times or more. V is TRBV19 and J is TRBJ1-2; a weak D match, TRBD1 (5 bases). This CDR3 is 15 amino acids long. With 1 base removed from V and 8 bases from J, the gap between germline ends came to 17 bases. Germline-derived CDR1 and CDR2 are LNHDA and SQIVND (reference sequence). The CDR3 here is CASSIGLTAAGGYTF. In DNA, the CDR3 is TGTGCCAGTAGTATAGGGTTGACAGCAGCGGGCGGCTACACCTTC.

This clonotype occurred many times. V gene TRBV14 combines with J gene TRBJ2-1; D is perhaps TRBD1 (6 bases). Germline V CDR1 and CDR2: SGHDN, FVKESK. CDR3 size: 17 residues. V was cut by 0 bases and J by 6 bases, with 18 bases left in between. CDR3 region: CASSQDYGRAGANEQFF. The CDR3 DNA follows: TGTGCCAGCAGCCAAGATTATGGCAGGGCAGGGGCCAATGAGCAGTTCTTC.

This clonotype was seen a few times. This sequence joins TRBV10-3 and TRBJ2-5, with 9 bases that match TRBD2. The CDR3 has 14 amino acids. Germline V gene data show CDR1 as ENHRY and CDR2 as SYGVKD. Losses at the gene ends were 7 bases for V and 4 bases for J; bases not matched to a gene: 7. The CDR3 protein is CAITLAGVSETQYF. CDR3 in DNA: TGTGCCATCACCTTAGCGGGAGTCTCAGAGACCCAGTACTTC.

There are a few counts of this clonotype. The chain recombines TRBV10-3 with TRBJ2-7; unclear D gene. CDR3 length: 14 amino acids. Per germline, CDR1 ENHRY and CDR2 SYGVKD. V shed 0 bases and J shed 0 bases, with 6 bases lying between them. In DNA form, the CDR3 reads TGTGCCATCAGTGAGTCAGCTTTCTCCTACGAGCAGTACTTC. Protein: CAISESAFSYEQYF.

CDR3 in DNA: TGTGCCAGCAGAAGGGGGAATAGCAATCAGCCCCAGCATTTT. This translates into CASRRGNSNQPQHF. The rearrangement joins TRBV7-9 to TRBJ1-5; the D gene is possibly TRBD1 (6 bases). The germline V gene has CDR1 SEHNR and CDR2 FQNEAQ (reference sequence). The CDR3 totals 14 residues. V was trimmed by 6 bases and J by 0 bases, leaving 9 bases between them. Drawing the rest from reference TRBV7-9 and TRBJ1-5, the complete variable domain is DTGVSQNPRHKITKRGQNVTFRCDPISEHNRLYWYRQTLGQGPEFLTYFQNEAQLEKSRLLSDRFSAERPKGSFSTLEIQRTEQGDSAMYLCASRRGNSNQPQHFGDGTRLSIL.

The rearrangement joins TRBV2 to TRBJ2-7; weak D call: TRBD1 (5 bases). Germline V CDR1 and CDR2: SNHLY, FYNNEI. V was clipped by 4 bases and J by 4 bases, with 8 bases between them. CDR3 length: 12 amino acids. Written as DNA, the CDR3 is TGTGCCAGCAGTGGAACAGGATACGAGCAGTACTTC. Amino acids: CASSGTGYEQYF.

Here the CDR3 reads CASSLEGSQEDTEAFF. The CDR3 DNA reads TGTGCCAGCAGCTTAGAGGGCTCTCAAGAGGACACTGAAGCTTTCTTT. This sequence joins TRBV25-1 and TRBJ1-1, with D hard to call. The CDR3 sequence is 16 residues long. V was pared by 6 bases and J by 3 bases, with 20 bases between. Per germline, CDR1 MGHDK and CDR2 SYGVNS.